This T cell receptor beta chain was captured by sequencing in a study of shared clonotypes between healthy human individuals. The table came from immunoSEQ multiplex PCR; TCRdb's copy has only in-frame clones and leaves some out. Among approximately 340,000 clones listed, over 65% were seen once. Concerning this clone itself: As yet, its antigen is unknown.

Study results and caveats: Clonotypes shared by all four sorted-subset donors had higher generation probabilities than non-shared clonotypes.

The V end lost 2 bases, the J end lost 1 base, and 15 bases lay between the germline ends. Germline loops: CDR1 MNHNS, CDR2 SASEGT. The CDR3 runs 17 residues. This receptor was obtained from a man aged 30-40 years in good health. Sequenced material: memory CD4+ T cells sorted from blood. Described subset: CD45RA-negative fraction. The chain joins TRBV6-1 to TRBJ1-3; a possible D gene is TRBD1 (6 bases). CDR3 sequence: CASSEHLGARSGNTIYF. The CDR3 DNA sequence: TGTGCCAGCAGTGAACACCTGGGGGCTCGTTCTGGAAACACCATATATTTT.